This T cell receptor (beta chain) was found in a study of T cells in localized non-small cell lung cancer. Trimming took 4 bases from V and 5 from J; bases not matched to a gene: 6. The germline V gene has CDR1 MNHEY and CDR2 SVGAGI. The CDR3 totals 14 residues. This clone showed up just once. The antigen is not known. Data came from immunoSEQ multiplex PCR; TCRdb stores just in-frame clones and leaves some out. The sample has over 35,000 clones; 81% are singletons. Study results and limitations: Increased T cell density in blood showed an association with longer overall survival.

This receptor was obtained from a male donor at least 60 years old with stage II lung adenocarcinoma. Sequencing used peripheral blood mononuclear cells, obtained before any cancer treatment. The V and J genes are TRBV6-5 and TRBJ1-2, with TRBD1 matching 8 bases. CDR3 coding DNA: TGTGCCAGCAGTTCCGGACAGGGAGATTATGGCTACACCTTC. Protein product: CASSSGQGDYGYTF.